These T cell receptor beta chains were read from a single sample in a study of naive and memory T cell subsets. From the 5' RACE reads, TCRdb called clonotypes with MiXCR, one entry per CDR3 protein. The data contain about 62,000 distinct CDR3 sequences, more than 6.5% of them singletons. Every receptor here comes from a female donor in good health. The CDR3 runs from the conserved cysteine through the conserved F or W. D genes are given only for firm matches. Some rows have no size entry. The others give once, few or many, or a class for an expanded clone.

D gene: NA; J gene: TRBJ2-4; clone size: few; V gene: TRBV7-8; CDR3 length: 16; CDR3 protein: CASSLVPRLAKNIQYF; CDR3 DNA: TGTGCCAGCAGCTTAGTTCCCCGATTAGCCAAAAACATTCAGTACTTC
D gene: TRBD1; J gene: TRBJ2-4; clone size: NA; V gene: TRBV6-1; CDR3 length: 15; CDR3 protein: CASSADREAKNIQYF; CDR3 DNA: TGTGCCAGCAGTGCGGACAGGGAAGCCAAAAACATTCAGTACTTC
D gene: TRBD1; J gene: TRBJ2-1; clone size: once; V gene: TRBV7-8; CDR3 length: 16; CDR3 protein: CASSSGDRGTYNEQFF; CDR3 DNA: TGTGCCAGCAGCTCCGGAGACAGGGGGACCTACAATGAGCAGTTCTTC
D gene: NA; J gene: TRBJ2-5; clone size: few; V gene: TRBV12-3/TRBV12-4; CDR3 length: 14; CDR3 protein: CASSLPGSQETQYF; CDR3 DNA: TGTGCCAGCAGCCTCCCGGGGAGCCAAGAGACCCAGTACTTC
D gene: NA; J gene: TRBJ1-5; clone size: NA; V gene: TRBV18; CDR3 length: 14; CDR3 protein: CASSPQGVNQPQHF; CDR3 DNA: TGTGCCAGCTCACCACAGGGCGTTAATCAGCCCCAGCATTTT
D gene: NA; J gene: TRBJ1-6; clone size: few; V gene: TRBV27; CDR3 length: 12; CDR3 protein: CASSSRRGPLHF; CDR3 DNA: TGTGCCAGCAGTTCTCGACGCGGACCCCTCCACTTT
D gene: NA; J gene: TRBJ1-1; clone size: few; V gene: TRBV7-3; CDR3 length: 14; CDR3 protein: CASSLMGPNTEAFF; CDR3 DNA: TGTGCCAGCAGCTTAATGGGACCGAACACTGAAGCTTTCTTT
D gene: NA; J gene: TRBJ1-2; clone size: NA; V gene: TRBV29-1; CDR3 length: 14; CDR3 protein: CSVDGGFFGYGYTF; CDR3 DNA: TGCAGCGTTGATGGCGGGTTTTTTGGCTATGGCTACACCTTC
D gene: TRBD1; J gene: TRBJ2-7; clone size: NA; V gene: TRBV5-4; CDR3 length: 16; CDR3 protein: CASSLGPGTAIYEQYF; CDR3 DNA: TGTGCCAGCAGCTTGGGTCCCGGGACAGCGATCTACGAGCAGTACTTC
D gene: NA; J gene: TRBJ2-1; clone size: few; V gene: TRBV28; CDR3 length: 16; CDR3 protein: CASGLDPGLGMNEQFF; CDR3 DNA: TGTGCCAGCGGGCTTGATCCGGGACTGGGGATGAATGAGCAGTTCTTC
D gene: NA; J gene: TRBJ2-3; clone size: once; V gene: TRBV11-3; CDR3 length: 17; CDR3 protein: CASNPERALGSTDTQYF; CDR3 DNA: TGTGCCAGCAACCCGGAGAGGGCACTAGGGAGCACAGATACGCAGTATTTT
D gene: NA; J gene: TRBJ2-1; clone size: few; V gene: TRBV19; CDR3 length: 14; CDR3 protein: CASSIATVYNEQFF; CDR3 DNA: TGTGCCAGTAGTATAGCTACAGTATACAATGAGCAGTTCTTC
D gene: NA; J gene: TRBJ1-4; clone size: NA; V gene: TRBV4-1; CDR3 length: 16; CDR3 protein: CASSQHQGPTNEKLFF; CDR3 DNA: TGCGCCAGCAGCCAACACCAGGGTCCAACTAATGAAAAACTGTTTTTT
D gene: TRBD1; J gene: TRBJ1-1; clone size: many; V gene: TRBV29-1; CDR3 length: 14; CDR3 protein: CSVEVGQGATEAFF; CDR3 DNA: TGCAGCGTTGAGGTTGGGCAGGGGGCGACTGAAGCTTTCTTT
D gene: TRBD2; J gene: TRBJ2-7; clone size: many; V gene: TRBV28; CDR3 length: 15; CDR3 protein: CASSSGAIYLNEQYF; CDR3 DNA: TGTGCCAGCAGTAGCGGGGCTATTTATCTGAACGAGCAGTACTTC
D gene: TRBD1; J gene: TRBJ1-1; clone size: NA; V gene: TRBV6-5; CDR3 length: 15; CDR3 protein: CASRWTGGMNTEAFF; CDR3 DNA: TGTGCCAGCAGGTGGACAGGGGGGATGAACACTGAAGCTTTCTTT
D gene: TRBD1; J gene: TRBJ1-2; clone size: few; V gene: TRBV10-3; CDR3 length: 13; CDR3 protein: CAIEGTGNYGYTF; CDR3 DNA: TGTGCCATTGAAGGGACAGGGAACTATGGCTACACCTTC
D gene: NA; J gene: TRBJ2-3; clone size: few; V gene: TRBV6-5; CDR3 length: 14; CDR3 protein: CASVGEGKTDTQYF; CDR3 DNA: TGTGCCAGCGTTGGGGAAGGGAAAACAGATACGCAGTATTTT
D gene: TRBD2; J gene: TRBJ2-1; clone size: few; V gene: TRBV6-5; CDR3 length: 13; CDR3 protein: CASSYGTTNEQFF; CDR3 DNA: TGTGCCAGCAGTTACGGGACTACCAATGAGCAGTTCTTC
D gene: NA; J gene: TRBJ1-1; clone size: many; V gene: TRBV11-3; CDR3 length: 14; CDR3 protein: CASSLDGTHGEAFF; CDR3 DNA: TGTGCCAGCAGCTTAGATGGGACACACGGAGAAGCTTTCTTT
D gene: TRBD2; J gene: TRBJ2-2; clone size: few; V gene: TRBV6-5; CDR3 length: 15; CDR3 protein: CASSRLAGVTGELFF; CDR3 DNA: TGTGCCAGCAGCAGACTAGCGGGAGTAACCGGGGAGCTGTTTTTT
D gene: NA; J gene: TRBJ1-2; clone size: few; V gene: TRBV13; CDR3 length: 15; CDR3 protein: CASSLQREAGYGYTF; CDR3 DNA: TGTGCCAGCAGCTTACAGAGGGAGGCTGGCTATGGCTACACCTTC
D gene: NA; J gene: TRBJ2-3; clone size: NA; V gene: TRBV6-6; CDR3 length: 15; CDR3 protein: CASSYSSQSTDTQYF; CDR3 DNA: TGTGCCAGCAGTTACTCGAGTCAGAGCACAGATACGCAGTATTTT
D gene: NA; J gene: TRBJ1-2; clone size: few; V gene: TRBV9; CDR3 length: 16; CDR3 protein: CASSPAQGLTNYGYTF; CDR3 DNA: TGTGCCAGCAGCCCTGCACAGGGCCTTACTAACTATGGCTACACCTTC
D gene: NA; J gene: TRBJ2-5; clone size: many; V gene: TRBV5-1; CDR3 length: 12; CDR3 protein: CASSFTQETQYF; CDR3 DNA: TGCGCCAGCAGCTTCACCCAAGAGACCCAGTACTTC
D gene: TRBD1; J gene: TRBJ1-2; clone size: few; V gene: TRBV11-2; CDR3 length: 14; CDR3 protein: CASRGQRINYGYTF; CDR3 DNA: TGTGCCAGCAGGGGACAGAGAATTAACTATGGCTACACCTTC
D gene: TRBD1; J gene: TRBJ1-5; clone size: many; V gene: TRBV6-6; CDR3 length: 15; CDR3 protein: CASIPGQGPNQPQHF; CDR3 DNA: TGTGCCAGCATCCCGGGACAGGGACCCAATCAGCCCCAGCATTTT
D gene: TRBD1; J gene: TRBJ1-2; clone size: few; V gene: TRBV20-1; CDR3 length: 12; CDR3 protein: CSADREDYGYTF; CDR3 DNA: TGCAGTGCTGACAGGGAGGACTATGGCTACACCTTC
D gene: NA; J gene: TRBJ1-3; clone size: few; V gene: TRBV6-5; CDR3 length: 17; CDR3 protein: CASSYQALGGSGNTIYF; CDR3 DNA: TGTGCCAGCAGTTACCAAGCTTTGGGGGGCTCTGGAAACACCATATATTTT
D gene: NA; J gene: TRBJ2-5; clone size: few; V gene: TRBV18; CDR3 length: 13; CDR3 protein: CASSPDIQETQYF; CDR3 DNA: TGTGCCAGCTCACCAGACATTCAAGAGACCCAGTACTTC
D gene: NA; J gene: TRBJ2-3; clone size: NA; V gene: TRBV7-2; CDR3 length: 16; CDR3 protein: CASSLLQYSPTDTQYF; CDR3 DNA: TGTGCCAGCAGCTTATTACAGTACTCCCCCACAGATACGCAGTATTTT
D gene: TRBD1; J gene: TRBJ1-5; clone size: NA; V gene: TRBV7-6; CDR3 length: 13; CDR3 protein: CASSQTGSQPQHF; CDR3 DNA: TGTGCCAGCAGCCAGACAGGGTCTCAGCCCCAGCATTTT
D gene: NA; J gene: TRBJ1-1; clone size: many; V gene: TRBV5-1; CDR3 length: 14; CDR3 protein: CASSLWLENTEAFF; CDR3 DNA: TGCGCCAGCAGCTTGTGGCTTGAGAACACTGAAGCTTTCTTT
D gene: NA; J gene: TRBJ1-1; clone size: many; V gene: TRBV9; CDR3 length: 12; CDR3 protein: CASSAMNTEAFF; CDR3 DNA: TGTGCCAGCAGCGCGATGAACACTGAAGCTTTCTTT
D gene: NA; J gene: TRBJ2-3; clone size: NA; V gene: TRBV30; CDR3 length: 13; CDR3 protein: CAWSSGSTDTQYF; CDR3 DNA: TGTGCCTGGAGTAGCGGGAGCACAGATACGCAGTATTTT
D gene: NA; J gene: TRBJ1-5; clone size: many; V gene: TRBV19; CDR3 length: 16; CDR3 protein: CASTPARGWSNQPQHF; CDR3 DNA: TGTGCCAGTACCCCTGCCCGGGGTTGGAGCAATCAGCCCCAGCATTTT
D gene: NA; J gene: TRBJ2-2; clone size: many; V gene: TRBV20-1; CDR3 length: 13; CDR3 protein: CSAPGPNTGELFF; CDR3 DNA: TGCAGTGCCCCGGGACCCAACACCGGGGAGCTGTTTTTT
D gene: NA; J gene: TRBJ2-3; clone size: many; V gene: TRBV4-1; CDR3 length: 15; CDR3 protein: CASSQADAPSDTQYF; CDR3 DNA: TGCGCCAGCAGCCAAGCGGACGCTCCCTCCGATACGCAGTATTTT
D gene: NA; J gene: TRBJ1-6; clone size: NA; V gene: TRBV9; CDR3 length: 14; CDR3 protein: CASSARQEYSPLHF; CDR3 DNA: TGTGCCAGCAGCGCCCGACAGGAATATTCACCCCTCCACTTT
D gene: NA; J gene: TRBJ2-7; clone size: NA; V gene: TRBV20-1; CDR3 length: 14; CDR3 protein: CSATHRTATYEQYF; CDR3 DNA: TGCAGTGCTACCCACCGGACGGCTACCTACGAGCAGTACTTC
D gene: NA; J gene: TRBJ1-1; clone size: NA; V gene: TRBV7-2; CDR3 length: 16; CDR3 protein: CASSSLNPNLNTEAFF; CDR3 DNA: TGTGCCAGCAGCTCCCTCAACCCAAATTTGAACACTGAAGCTTTCTTT
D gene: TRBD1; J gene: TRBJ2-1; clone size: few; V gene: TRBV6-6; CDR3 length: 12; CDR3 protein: CASSSPRDREFF; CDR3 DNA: TGTGCCAGCAGTTCCCCCCGGGACAGGGAGTTCTTC
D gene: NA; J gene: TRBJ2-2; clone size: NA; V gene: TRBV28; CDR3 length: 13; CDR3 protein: CASSLSGTGELFF; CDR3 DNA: TGTGCCAGCAGTTTATCAGGGACCGGGGAGCTGTTTTTT
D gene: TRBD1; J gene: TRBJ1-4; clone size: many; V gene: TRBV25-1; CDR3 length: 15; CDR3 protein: CASSVSGTGHEKLFF; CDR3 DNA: TGTGCCAGCAGTGTGTCCGGGACAGGACATGAAAAACTGTTTTTT
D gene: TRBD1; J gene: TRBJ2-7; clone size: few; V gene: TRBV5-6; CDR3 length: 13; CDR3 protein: CASSLRDSYEQYF; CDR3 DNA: TGTGCCAGCAGCCTTCGGGACAGCTACGAGCAGTACTTC
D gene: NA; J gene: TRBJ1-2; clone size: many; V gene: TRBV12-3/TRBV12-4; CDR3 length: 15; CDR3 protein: CASSFSGVLNYGYTF; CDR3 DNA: TGTGCCAGCAGTTTCTCGGGGGTCCTTAACTATGGCTACACCTTC
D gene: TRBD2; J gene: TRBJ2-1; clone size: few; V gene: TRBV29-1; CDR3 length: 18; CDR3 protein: CSVELSGTSGSLHNEQFF; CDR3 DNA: TGCAGCGTTGAGCTCTCTGGGACTAGCGGGAGTTTGCACAATGAGCAGTTCTTC
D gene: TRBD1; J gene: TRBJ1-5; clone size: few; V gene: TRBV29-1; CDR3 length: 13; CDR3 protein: CSARDRPNQPQHF; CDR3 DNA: TGCAGCGCCCGGGACAGGCCTAATCAGCCCCAGCATTTT
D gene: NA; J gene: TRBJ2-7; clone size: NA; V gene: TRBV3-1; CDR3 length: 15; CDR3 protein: CASSQAAQPYYEQYF; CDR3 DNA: TGTGCCAGCAGCCAAGCCGCTCAACCCTACTACGAGCAGTACTTC
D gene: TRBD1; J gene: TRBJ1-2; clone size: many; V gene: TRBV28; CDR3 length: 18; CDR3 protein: CASSRLLFGTGGETGYTF; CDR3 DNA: TGTGCCAGCAGTCGACTCCTCTTCGGGACAGGGGGCGAGACTGGCTACACCTTC
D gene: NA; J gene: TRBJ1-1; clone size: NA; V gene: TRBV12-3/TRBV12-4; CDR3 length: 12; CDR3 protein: CASGGGNTEAFF; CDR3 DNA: TGTGCCAGCGGGGGAGGTAACACTGAAGCTTTCTTT
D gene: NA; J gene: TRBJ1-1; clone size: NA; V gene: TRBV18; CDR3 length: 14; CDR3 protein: CASSPKQVNIEAFF; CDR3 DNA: TGTGCCAGCTCACCAAAACAGGTCAATATTGAAGCTTTCTTT
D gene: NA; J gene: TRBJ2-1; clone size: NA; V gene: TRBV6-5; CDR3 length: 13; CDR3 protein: CASTGASYNEQFF; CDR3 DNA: TGTGCCAGCACAGGGGCATCCTACAATGAGCAGTTCTTC
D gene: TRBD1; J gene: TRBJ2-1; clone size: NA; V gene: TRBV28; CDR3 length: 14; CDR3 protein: CASSGDRGYNEQFF; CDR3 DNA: TGTGCCAGCAGCGGGGACAGGGGATACAATGAGCAGTTCTTC